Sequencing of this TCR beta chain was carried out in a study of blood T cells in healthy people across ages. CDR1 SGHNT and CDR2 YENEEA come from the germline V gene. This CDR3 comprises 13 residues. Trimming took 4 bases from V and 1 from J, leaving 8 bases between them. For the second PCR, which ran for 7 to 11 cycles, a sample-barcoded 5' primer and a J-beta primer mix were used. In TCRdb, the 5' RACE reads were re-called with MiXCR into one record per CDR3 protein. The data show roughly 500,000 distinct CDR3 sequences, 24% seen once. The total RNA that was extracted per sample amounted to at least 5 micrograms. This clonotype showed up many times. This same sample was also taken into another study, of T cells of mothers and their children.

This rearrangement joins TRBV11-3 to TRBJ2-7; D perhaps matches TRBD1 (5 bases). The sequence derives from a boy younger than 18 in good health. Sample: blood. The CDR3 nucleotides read TGTGCCAGCAGCTACAGGAAATCCTACGAGCAGTACTTC. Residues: CASSYRKSYEQYF.